This T cell receptor beta chain was captured by sequencing in a study of T cell responses to AZD1222 COVID-19 vaccine. Study-wide findings and caveats: Reports indicate that nearly half of spike-specific TCRs are directed at unmutated variant regions. Donors were mostly white British, more females; clonal diversity possibly underestimated.

CDR1 and CDR2 (germline): KGHSH, LQKENI. V lost 3 bases and J lost 2; bases outside the gene matches: 0. The CDR3 is 16 residues long. TCRdb's table, derived via immunoSEQ multiplex PCR, lists solely in-frame clones and lacks some. The table has roughly 150,000 clones, approximately 89% seen once; the top ten hold approximately 5.3%. On this clone: No antigen is known for it.

This TCR was sampled from an adult in good health. The chain carries TRBV18 and TRBJ2-5, with TRBD2 matching over 16 bases. Sequencing was performed on peripheral blood, taken on day 0 of AZD1222 vaccination. In DNA form, the CDR3 reads TGTGCCAGCTCACCGGGACTAGCGGGAGGGCAAGAGACCCAGTACTTC. It yields the protein CASSPGLAGGQETQYF.